This TCR beta chain was recovered during a study of CD8 T cells in Susac syndrome. Random hexamers were used to reverse transcribe the RNA input (about 0.45 to 1 ug). MiXCR was run by TCRdb on the immunoSEQ multiplex PCR reads, yielding one entry per CDR3 protein. Of 90,000 to 110,000 distinct CDR3 sequences listed, approximately 96% are singletons. CD8+ and CD4+ T cells circulating in blood were sequenced for TCR beta. Through negative isolation, CD4+ and CD8+ T cells were obtained, while TEMRA cells were enriched using FACS. The sequence was obtained from a human donor in good health. The sequenced sample was CD4+ T cells from PBMCs.

The CDR3 coding sequence is TGCGCCAGCAGCTTCAAGACAGATACGCAGTATTTT. The encoded protein is CASSFKTDTQYF. The V call is TRBV5-1, the J call TRBJ2-3; D is unresolved. V was trimmed by 2 bases and J by 3 bases, leaving 4 bases between them. This CDR3 contains 12 residues. From germline, CDR1 is SGHRS and CDR2 YFSETQ.